The next 20 T cell receptor beta chains were all read from a single sample in a study of somatic mutations in cytotoxic T cells in rheumatoid arthritis. Using immunoSEQ multiplex PCR, the repertoire was profiled, and TCRdb retains in-frame clones only, with some absent. The sample records 13,000 or so clones, around four fifths being singletons. Sequenced input: CD8+ T cells sorted from blood. These receptors all come from an older woman in good health.

Comment on this clone: The same CDR3 can be traced to other DNA sequences in this sample. V and J are TRBV7-6 and TRBJ1-6; 11 bases map to TRBD1. The CDR3 runs to 15 residues. The germline V gene encodes CDR1 SGHVS and CDR2 FNYEAQ. V lost 3 bases to trimming and J lost 5 bases; unmatched junction nucleotides: 0. This chain's CDR3 is CASSLGQGDNSPLHF. As DNA, the CDR3 is TGTGCCAGCAGCTTGGGACAGGGGGATAATTCACCCCTCCACTTT.

This clone was seen a few times. The J gene is TRBJ1-2, the V gene TRBV29-1; the D is unclear. There are 10 residues in the CDR3. Per germline, CDR1 SQVTM and CDR2 ANQGSEA. V was shortened by 5 bases and J by 6 bases, with 7 bases between the two germline ends. CDR3 residues: CSVFLDGYTF. The CDR3 DNA follows: TGCAGCGTTTTTCTCGATGGCTACACCTTC.

This chain connects TRBV5-1 to TRBJ2-7; TRBD2 agrees at 7 bases. The CDR3 is 15 amino acids. The germline V gene has CDR1 SGHRS and CDR2 YFSETQ. V was pared by 4 bases and J by 1 base, with 8 bases of the junction left unmatched. CDR3 DNA sequence: TGCGCCAGCAGCACGGCCTGGGGGGGATCCTACGAGCAGTACTTC. Translated: CASSTAWGGSYEQYF. Variable domain in full (rest from reference TRBV5-1 and TRBJ2-7): KAGVTQTPRYLIKTRGQQVTLSCSPISGHRSVSWYQQTPGQGLQFLFEYFSETQRNKGNFPGRFSGRQFSNSRSEMNVSTLELGDSALYLCASSTAWGGSYEQYFGPGTRLTVT.

This chain links TRBV30 with TRBJ2-7, with 11 bases identical to TRBD2. This CDR3 has 12 amino acids. V shed 5 bases, J shed 6 bases, and the junction held 3 bases outside the gene matches. Per the germline V gene, CDR1 is GTSNPN and CDR2 is SVGIG (reference sequence). The CDR3 is CAWGTSGSEQYV. CDR3 coding DNA: TGTGCCTGGGGGACTAGCGGCTCCGAGCAGTACGTC.

This clone was seen only a few times. For the CDR3, the DNA is TGTGCCAGCAGCGAGGGGGACAGGGGTCGGTACAATGAGCAGTTCTTC. It yields the protein CASSEGDRGRYNEQFF. The chain has TRBV11-2 and TRBJ2-1; 10 nucleotides agree with TRBD1. J was trimmed by 4 bases and V by 5 bases; bases with no gene match: 8. CDR1 is SGHAT and CDR2 is FQNNGV in the germline V gene. The CDR3 spans 16 residues.

This chain links TRBV7-9 with TRBJ1-2; the D is unclear. CDR3 size: 14 residues. Trimming took 5 bases from V and 6 from J, leaving 16 bases between them. In germline, CDR1 is SEHNR, CDR2 FQNEAQ (reference sequence). CDR3 in DNA: TGTGCCAGCAGCCACCCCCTATTTGAGGATGGCTACACCTTC. It encodes CASSHPLFEDGYTF.

This clone was recorded only once. The J gene is TRBJ1-5, the V gene TRBV21-1; the table names TRBD1, a call not compared with the DNA. TRBV21-1 is flagged as a pseudogene. The CDR3 covers 13 residues. CDR3 coding DNA: TGTGCCAGCAGCAGGTACATCAATCAGCCCCAGCATTTT. Translated: CASSRYINQPQHF.

This clone showed up just once. The chain's CDR3 is CASSPPSRNEQFF. CDR3 coding DNA: TGTGCCAGCAGTCCCCCTTCTAGAAATGAGCAGTTCTTC. The chain has TRBV28 and TRBJ2-1, with D hard to call. The CDR3 contains 13 residues. The germline V gene encodes CDR1 MDHEN and CDR2 SYDVKM. V gave up 5 bases and J gave up 7 bases, with 12 bases separating them.

V gene TRBV9 combines with J gene TRBJ2-4; 7 bases agree with TRBD1. CDR3 length equals 15 residues. V was pared by 3 bases and J by 4 bases, with 7 bases of the junction left unmatched. From germline, CDR1 is SGDLS and CDR2 YYNGEE. CDR3 in amino acids: CASSAAGTEKNIQYF. Written as DNA, the CDR3 is TGTGCCAGCAGCGCGGCCGGGACAGAAAAAAACATTCAGTACTTC.

This clone was observed once. V and J are TRBV5-1 and TRBJ2-1; 8 nucleotides align to TRBD1. The germline V gene has CDR1 SGHRS and CDR2 YFSETQ. With V trimmed by 3 bases and J by 6 bases, 11 bases remained unmatched. The CDR3 length is 16 residues. This CDR3 is CASSSVPGQVSNEQFF. The CDR3 DNA reads TGCGCCAGCAGCTCTGTCCCGGGACAGGTGTCCAATGAGCAGTTCTTC.

V gene TRBV7-9 combines with J gene TRBJ2-3; a weak D match, TRBD1 (5 bases). The CDR3 has 17 amino acids. The V gene's germline CDR1 is SEHNR and CDR2 FQNEAQ (reference sequence). V gave up 5 bases and J gave up 5 bases, with 23 bases separating them. In nucleotides, the CDR3 is TGTGCCAGCAGCGGGTTAAGGGGCCGCGACCCCCTAGATACGCAGTATTTT. This gives the protein CASSGLRGRDPLDTQYF. Variable domain in full (rest from reference TRBV7-9 and TRBJ2-3): DTGVSQNPRHKITKRGQNVTFRCDPISEHNRLYWYRQTLGQGPEFLTYFQNEAQLEKSRLLSDRFSAERPKGSFSTLEIQRTEQGDSAMYLCASSGLRGRDPLDTQYFGPGTRLTVL.

This chain connects TRBV4-1 to TRBJ2-5, with D perhaps matching TRBD1 (6 bases). V was cut by 1 base and J by 1 base, with 10 bases left in between. The germline CDR1 and CDR2 sequences are MGHRA and YSYEKL. The length of the CDR3 is 15 residues. The CDR3 DNA sequence: TGCGCCAGCAGCCAAGTCACAGGGCTCCAAGAGACCCAGTACTTC. It is translated as CASSQVTGLQETQYF.

This chain uses TRBV29-1 with TRBJ2-1, with 9 bases aligning to TRBD1. This CDR3 is built from 14 residues. The ends lost 3 bases at V and 4 bases at J; junction bases unmatched: 4. Germline CDR1 is SQVTM and CDR2 is ANQGSEA. DNA of the CDR3: TGCAGCGTTGATCCGGGACAGGGATACAATGAGCAGTTCTTC. It yields the protein CSVDPGQGYNEQFF.

J is TRBJ2-7 and V is TRBV7-2; D may be TRBD2 (5 bases). The CDR3 is 16 residues long. The germline V gene encodes CDR1 SGHTA and CDR2 FQGNSA. Trimming removed 5 bases at V and 2 bases at J, with 19 bases between. In DNA form, the CDR3 reads TGTGCCAGCAGCCCCATCCGGGGTGGCCCCACCTACGAGCAGTACTTC. Translated, it gives CASSPIRGGPTYEQYF.

Here the CDR3 reads CASSPSGQNTGELFF. The CDR3 DNA reads as TGTGCCAGCTCACCATCGGGACAGAACACCGGGGAGCTGTTTTTT. The chain employs TRBV18 and TRBJ2-2, with D maybe TRBD1 (6 bases). The CDR3 runs to 15 residues. Germline V CDR1 and CDR2: KGHSH, LQKENI. V dropped 2 bases and J dropped 1 base, with 8 bases sitting between them.

The chain employs TRBV6-5 and TRBJ2-1; TRBD2 matches at 7 bases. The CDR3 is made up of 11 amino acids. The J segment lost 6 bases and the V segment lost 11 bases, leaving 4 bases of the junction unmatched. Germline V gene lookup returns CDR1 MNHEY and CDR2 SVGAGI. CDR3 DNA sequence: TGTGCCGGGGGGAGGGGCAATGAGCAGTTCTTC. Amino acids: CAGGRGNEQFF.

The chain carries TRBV30 and TRBJ1-5; D perhaps matches TRBD1 (5 bases). CDR1 GTSNPN and CDR2 SVGIG come from the germline V gene (reference sequence). The CDR3 has 13 amino acids. Deletions cut 0 bases from V and 5 bases from J, with 8 bases between. The CDR3 sequence is CAWSVVGHQPQHF. For the CDR3, the DNA is TGTGCCTGGAGTGTAGTGGGGCATCAGCCCCAGCATTTT.

The rearrangement links TRBV13 to TRBJ1-2; TRBD1 matches 8 bases. The germline CDR1 and CDR2 sequences are PRHDT and FYEKMQ (reference sequence). The junction had 0 bases not matched to a gene; V was cut back by 0 bases and J by 3 bases. The CDR3 totals 14 residues. CDR3: CASSLGTGDYGYTF. CDR3 nucleotides: TGTGCCAGCAGCTTAGGGACAGGGGACTATGGCTACACCTTC.

The chain recombines TRBV2 with TRBJ2-7, with D perhaps TRBD1 (6 bases). CDR1 and CDR2 (germline): SNHLY, FYNNEI. Trimming removed 5 bases from V and 3 bases from J, with 8 bases in between. The CDR3 spans 12 residues. CDR3: CASSSDSYEQYF. The CDR3 nucleotides are TGTGCCAGCAGTTCGGACAGCTACGAGCAGTACTTC.

The chain recombines TRBV7-8 with TRBJ2-7, with TRBD1 identical over 7 bases. V trimming: 6 bases; J trimming: 6 bases; junction bases outside the gene matches: 8. Germline loops: CDR1 SGHVS, CDR2 FQNEAQ. CDR3 length equals 13 residues. CDR3 in DNA: TGTGCCAGCAGTCAGAGACAGGGATCCGAGCAGTACTTC. It encodes CASSQRQGSEQYF.